What follows are 25 T cell receptor beta chains derived from one specimen sequenced in a study of cytomegalovirus exposure and HLA in healthy donors. This PCR relied on a set of 60 Vbeta primers and 13 Jbeta primers. TCRdb's table, derived via immunoSEQ multiplex PCR, lists solely in-frame clones and lacks some. Counted here are 95,000 to 100,000 clones, roughly 76% occurring once; the ten biggest clones make up 4.1%. Specimen: PBMCs. The receptors stem from a man aged 35 to 55 in good health and CMV-seronegative.

This clone has only one observation. This chain connects TRBV18 to TRBJ1-5; D gene ambiguous. The CDR3 length is 15 residues. The V gene lost 0 bases and the J gene lost 4 bases, with 10 bases spanning the gap. Germline values: CDR1 KGHSH, CDR2 LQKENI. The CDR3 coding sequence is TGTGCCAGCTCACCACCTGGAGGGCCTAATCAGCCCCAGCATTTT. It is translated as CASSPPGGPNQPQHF.

The V gene is TRBV19, the J gene TRBJ2-1, with 8 bases identical to TRBD2. The ends lost 3 bases at V and 7 bases at J; junction bases unmatched: 8. This CDR3 is built from 15 residues. Looked up from germline, CDR1 is LNHDA and CDR2 is SQIVND (reference sequence). For the CDR3, the DNA is TGTGCCAGTAGTATTCGGGGGGGGACTTTAAATGAGCAGTTCTTC. This translates into CASSIRGGTLNEQFF.

This clone was seen more than once but under ten times. The J gene is TRBJ2-1, the V gene TRBV7-8; the match to TRBD2 covers 7 bases. Germline V gives CDR1 SGHVS, CDR2 FQNEAQ. The junction had 12 bases not matched to a gene; V was cut back by 3 bases and J by 4 bases. CDR3 length equals 17 residues. DNA for the CDR3: TGTGCCAGCAGCTTTGGTGTACGGACTAGATTTTACAATGAGCAGTTCTTC. Protein sequence: CASSFGVRTRFYNEQFF.

This rearrangement joins TRBV27 to TRBJ2-3; a weak D match, TRBD1 (5 bases). V was pared by 6 bases and J by 2 bases, with 12 bases between. CDR3 length equals 14 residues. Germline loops: CDR1 MNHEY, CDR2 SMNVEV (reference sequence). This CDR3 is CASSKQENTDTQYF. CDR3 DNA sequence: TGTGCCAGCAGCAAACAGGAGAACACAGATACGCAGTATTTT.

V is TRBV11-2 and J is TRBJ2-5, with a tentative D call TRBD2 (5 bases). V lost 4 bases, J lost 5 bases, and 20 bases lay in between. Looked up from germline, CDR1 is SGHAT and CDR2 is FQNNGV. The CDR3 sequence is 16 residues long. The CDR3 region has the DNA TGTGCCAGCAGCTCAGAGGCTCGAGGAGGCCGGGAGACCCAGTACTTC. Protein: CASSSEARGGRETQYF.

In this sample, this clone turned up a few times. V is TRBV29-1 and J is TRBJ2-1; D is undetermined. This CDR3 has 10 amino acids. Trimming took off 4 bases at V and 12 bases at J, with 10 bases between the two ends. CDR1 is SQVTM and CDR2 is ANQGSEA in the germline V gene. The CDR3 DNA reads TGCAGCGTTGCCCACAACACGCAGTTCTTC. This encodes CSVAHNTQFF.

The chain carries TRBV5-1 and TRBJ1-2; possibly TRBD1 for D (6 bases). This CDR3 is built from 12 residues. Trimming removed 2 bases from V and 7 bases from J, with 9 bases in between. Germline assignment: CDR1 SGHRS and CDR2 YFSETQ. As DNA, the CDR3 is TGCGCCAGCAGCTTAGACAGGTTTGGCTACACCTTC. This encodes CASSLDRFGYTF.

This clone has only a few counts. The chain carries TRBV5-4 and TRBJ2-3; 15 bases fit TRBD2. This CDR3 spans 18 amino acids. Per the germline V gene, CDR1 is SGHNT and CDR2 is YYREEE (reference sequence). V shed 3 bases, J shed 0 bases, and the junction held 5 bases outside the gene matches. The CDR3 protein is CASSSGLAGGTSTDTQYF. The CDR3 DNA follows: TGTGCCAGCAGCTCGGGACTAGCGGGGGGAACTAGCACAGATACGCAGTATTTT.

The chain links TRBV2 to TRBJ2-7; tentative D call: TRBD1 (6 bases). V lost 4 bases and J 6 bases, leaving 7 bases between the germline ends. CDR3 size: 11 residues. Germline loops: CDR1 SNHLY, CDR2 FYNNEI. CDR3 nucleotides: TGTGCCAGCAGTGTCAGGGGCGAGCAGTACTTC. It translates to CASSVRGEQYF.

The table lists this clone with a count of one. The genes are TRBV19 and TRBJ2-5; 9 nucleotides line up with TRBD1. The J call may be in error: the DNA end matches TRBJ2-7 better. The germline CDR1 and CDR2 sequences are LNHDA and SQIVND (reference sequence). The CDR3 loop spans 15 amino acids. The CDR3 spells CASSILGQGSYEQYF. The CDR3, as DNA: TGTGCCAGTAGTATTTTGGGACAGGGATCCTACGAGCAGTACTTC.

CDR3 DNA sequence: TGCGCCAGCAGCTTGGGACGCGGAACCTTCTATGGCTACACCTTC. This codes for CASSLGRGTFYGYTF. The chain has TRBV5-1 and TRBJ1-2; D remains unclear. This CDR3 contains 15 residues. V lost 0 bases and J 4 bases, leaving 13 bases between the germline ends. The V gene's germline CDR1 is SGHRS and CDR2 YFSETQ.

The chain couples TRBV2 to TRBJ1-1, with D hard to call. Germline V CDR1 and CDR2: SNHLY, FYNNEI. This CDR3 is built from 14 residues. V was pared by 7 bases and J by 5 bases, with 17 bases between. Written as DNA, the CDR3 is TGTGCCAGCATCGAGCTCCCAGGTGTGACTGAAGCTTTCTTT. Protein sequence: CASIELPGVTEAFF.

As to this clone: At one end, the junction sequence differs from germline, possibly due to a read error. The chain links TRBV7-9 to TRBJ1-2; the D is unclear. Germline values: CDR1 SEHNR, CDR2 FQNEAQ (reference sequence). The length of the CDR3 is 15 residues. The CDR3 DNA is TGTTCCAGCAGCTACGGGAACAGTCCTAACTATGGCTACACCTTC. Translated, it gives CSSSYGNSPNYGYTF.

The chain is built from TRBV7-9 and TRBJ1-4; 7 bases are a match to TRBD1. Per the germline V gene, CDR1 is SEHNR and CDR2 is FQNEAQ (reference sequence). Unmatched junction bases numbered 14, after V lost 5 bases and J lost 5 bases. This CDR3 has 17 amino acids. In DNA form, the CDR3 reads TGTGCCAGCAGCCGACACGGACCTACAGGGGAAAATGAAAAACTGTTTTTT. This sequence encodes CASSRHGPTGENEKLFF. Together with reference TRBV7-9 and TRBJ1-4, the CDR3 gives the full variable domain: DTGVSQNPRHKITKRGQNVTFRCDPISEHNRLYWYRQTLGQGPEFLTYFQNEAQLEKSRLLSDRFSAERPKGSFSTLEIQRTEQGDSAMYLCASSRHGPTGENEKLFFGSGTQLSVL.

The J gene is TRBJ2-2, the V gene TRBV7-6; D perhaps matches TRBD1 (5 bases). CDR1 SGHVS and CDR2 FNYEAQ come from the germline V gene. V lost 1 base, J lost 0 bases, and 9 bases lay in between. This CDR3 region has 16 residues. CDR3 loop: CASSLEVTANTGELFF. DNA for the CDR3: TGTGCCAGCAGCTTAGAAGTGACAGCGAACACCGGGGAGCTGTTTTTT.

This clone has only one observation. The chain is built from TRBV2 and TRBJ1-1; no definite D call. This CDR3 is 11 amino acids long. The V end lost 3 bases, the J end lost 7 bases, and 6 bases lay between the germline ends. Looked up from germline, CDR1 is SNHLY and CDR2 is FYNNEI. CDR3 residues: CASSDPGEAFF. The CDR3 DNA reads TGTGCCAGCAGTGACCCAGGTGAAGCTTTCTTT.

This clone was detected only a few times. The CDR3 spells CASSSDQGGPDTQYF. The CDR3 coding sequence is TGTGCCAGCAGTTCAGACCAGGGAGGTCCAGATACGCAGTATTTT. The chain carries TRBV6-1 and TRBJ2-3, with D possibly TRBD2 on 6 matching bases. Between the trimmed V and J ends, which lost 5 bases and 4 bases, there was a span of 16 bases. In germline, CDR1 is MNHNS, CDR2 SASEGT. The CDR3 consists of 15 residues.

A single count supports this clone. This chain joins TRBV5-4 and TRBJ2-1; 9 nucleotides agree with TRBD2. Germline CDR1 is SGHNT and CDR2 is YYREEE (reference sequence). V shed 4 bases, J shed 9 bases, and the junction held 14 bases outside the gene matches. The CDR3 has 16 residues. This chain's CDR3 is CASSRYISGGLTEQFF. CDR3 bases: TGTGCCAGCAGCCGGTATATTAGCGGGGGACTTACTGAGCAGTTCTTC.

The genes are TRBV7-3 and TRBJ2-1; D possibly corresponds to TRBD1 (5 bases). The V gene lost 4 bases and the J gene lost 1 base, with 14 bases spanning the gap. The CDR3 runs to 16 residues. Germline V gene lookup returns CDR1 SGHTA and CDR2 FQGTGA. CDR3 in DNA: TGTGCCAGCAGCTCCTGGGCAGGGAAGTCCTACAATGAGCAGTTCTTC. This codes for CASSSWAGKSYNEQFF. Complete variable domain (other parts from reference TRBV7-3 and TRBJ2-1): GAGVSQTPSNKVTEKGKYVELRCDPISGHTALYWYRQSLGQGPEFLIYFQGTGAADDSGLPNDRFFAVRPEGSVSTLKIQRTERGDSAVYLCASSSWAGKSYNEQFFGPGTRLTVL.

The V gene is TRBV18, the J gene TRBJ1-4; TRBD1 matches at 9 bases. This CDR3 has 14 residues. Losses at the gene ends were 1 base for V and 8 bases for J; bases not matched to a gene: 2. The germline V gene encodes CDR1 KGHSH and CDR2 LQKENI. The CDR3 DNA follows: TGTGCCAGCTCACCACTGGGACAGGGAGAAAAACTGTTTTTT. Translation: CASSPLGQGEKLFF.

The V gene is TRBV14, the J gene TRBJ1-5; D is unresolved. Trimming removed 0 bases at V and 5 bases at J, with 5 bases between. The length of the CDR3 is 13 residues. Looked up from germline, CDR1 is SGHDN and CDR2 is FVKESK. The CDR3 here is CASSQDRYQPQHF. The CDR3 DNA follows: TGTGCCAGCAGCCAAGATCGGTATCAGCCCCAGCATTTT.

The V gene is TRBV4-3, the J gene TRBJ1-2; TRBD1 is a possible D gene (5 bases). This CDR3 comprises 14 residues. V was shortened by 0 bases and J by 5 bases, with 10 bases between the two germline ends. Germline CDR1 is LGHNA and CDR2 is YSLEER. This CDR3 reads CASSQDGGEYGYTF. For the CDR3, the DNA is TGCGCCAGCAGCCAAGACGGGGGAGAATATGGCTACACCTTC.

V is TRBV7-8 and J is TRBJ1-4; 10 positions match TRBD1. Germline trimming cut 5 bases from V and 8 bases from J; bases unmatched to any gene: 5. CDR1 is SGHVS and CDR2 is FQNEAQ in the germline V gene. The CDR3 is made up of 14 amino acids. Here the CDR3 reads CASSHRDRGEKLFF. For the CDR3, the DNA is TGTGCCAGCAGCCACCGGGACAGGGGAGAAAAACTGTTTTTT. The full variable domain, completed using reference TRBV7-8 and TRBJ1-4, is GAGVSQSPRYKVAKRGQDVALRCDPISGHVSLFWYQQALGQGPEFLTYFQNEAQLDKSGLPSDRFFAERPEGSVSTLKIQRTQQEDSAVYLCASSHRDRGEKLFFGSGTQLSVL.

A single count supports this clone. The chain recombines TRBV30 with TRBJ1-1; the D gene is possibly TRBD1 (5 bases). This CDR3 has 13 residues. Looked up from germline, CDR1 is GTSNPN and CDR2 is SVGIG (reference sequence). Trimming pared 5 bases from V and 0 bases from J, leaving 10 bases between. The CDR3 region is CAWARDLNTEAFF. Here the CDR3 DNA reads TGTGCCTGGGCACGGGACTTGAACACTGAAGCTTTCTTT. Combining the CDR3 with reference TRBV30 and TRBJ1-1 gives the whole variable domain SQTIHQWPATLVQPVGSPLSLECTVEGTSNPNLYWYRQAAGRGLQLLFYSVGIGQISSEVPQNLSASRPQDRQFILSSKKLLLSDSGFYLCAWARDLNTEAFFGQGTRLTVV.

This clone has more than one count but fewer than ten. CDR3 DNA sequence: TGTGCCAGTAGTTTTTCGACAGCTAACTATGGCTACACCTTC. It yields the protein CASSFSTANYGYTF. J is TRBJ1-2 and V is TRBV19; weak D call: TRBD1 (5 bases). CDR3 length equals 14 residues. Trimming removed 5 bases from V and 0 bases from J, with 10 bases in between. Germline V gene data show CDR1 as LNHDA and CDR2 as SQIVND (reference sequence).